This note documents a single T cell receptor (beta chain) sequence. The target antigen is unknown. These data come from a study of identical twins. Germline lookup yields CDR1 SGHNT and CDR2 YENEEA. The CDR3 extends over 13 amino acids. Trimming stripped 5 bases from V and 7 bases from J, with 11 bases between. cDNA molecules carried unique molecular identifiers, and template switching added a universal primer site. MiXCR was run by TCRdb on the 5' RACE reads, yielding one entry per CDR3 protein. This table has some 630,000 distinct CDR3 sequences, roughly 7.1% appearing once. Broader study findings: Excess sharing by twins proved weaker in beta out-of-frame sequences. Within cord blood, abundant beta clonotypes carried fewer insertions, but memory repertoires showed no such trend.

These data were likewise used in another study, on yellow fever vaccine responses in identical twins. That report notes: The authors reported partly convergent, partly personalized vaccine responses in identical twins.

The specimen was PBMCs. The chain couples TRBV11-3 to TRBJ2-2; the D is unclear. This TCR was sampled from a woman aged 18 to 35 in good health. CDR3 protein: CASSPSLFGELFF. The CDR3 nucleotides read TGTGCCAGCAGCCCTTCTTTGTTCGGGGAGCTGTTTTTT.